These 31 T cell receptor beta chains share one sample of origin, sequenced in a study of blood T cell repertoires in COVID-19. Libraries were prepared by immunoSEQ multiplex PCR; TCRdb keeps only in-frame clonotypes and omits some of them. The table records about 290,000 clones, roughly 90% of them present only once. Sequencing was done on a sample of peripheral blood. The origin of the receptors is a woman aged 25-40 years with COVID-19, enrolled during active disease.

The V gene is TRBV4-1, the J gene TRBJ2-7, with TRBD1 matching over 9 bases. The CDR3 sequence is 15 residues long. Germline CDR1 reads MGHRA; CDR2 reads YSYEKL. The J segment lost 2 bases and the V segment lost 6 bases, leaving 8 bases of the junction unmatched. The CDR3 here is CASSAGTGFTYEQYF. The CDR3, as DNA: TGCGCCAGCAGTGCCGGGACAGGGTTTACCTACGAGCAGTACTTC.

The gene calls are TRBV7-9 and TRBJ1-5; 8 bases align to TRBD1. The CDR3 consists of 15 residues. Germline CDR1 is SEHNR and CDR2 is FQNEAQ (reference sequence). With V trimmed by 5 bases and J by 7 bases, 10 bases remained unmatched. The CDR3: CASSRGLTGEQPQHF. The CDR3 nucleotides are TGTGCCAGCAGCCGGGGGTTGACAGGGGAACAGCCCCAGCATTTT.

The rearrangement links TRBV29-1 to TRBJ2-3; D is uncertain. Trimming shortened V by 7 bases and J by 1 base, and 12 bases separated the two germline ends. The CDR3 has 13 residues. Germline V gene sequence: CDR1 SQVTM, CDR2 ANQGSEA. CDR3 loop: CSAPSLGTDTQYF. CDR3 sequence (DNA): TGCAGCGCGCCGAGTCTAGGCACAGATACGCAGTATTTT.

The V and J genes are TRBV27 and TRBJ1-2; maybe TRBD1 (5 bases). CDR1 is MNHEY, CDR2 SMNVEV, per germline (reference sequence). The V gene lost 6 bases and the J gene lost 0 bases, with 8 bases spanning the gap. This CDR3 region has 13 residues. The CDR3 region is CASRQGANYGYTF. CDR3 in DNA: TGTGCCAGCAGGCAGGGCGCTAACTATGGCTACACCTTC.

This clone has only a few counts. The chain is built from TRBV7-9 and TRBJ1-3; D is perhaps TRBD1 (6 bases). The CDR3 extends over 16 amino acids. The V and J ends lost 0 bases and 1 base respectively, with 10 bases between them. CDR1 SEHNR and CDR2 FQNEAQ come from the germline V gene (reference sequence). The CDR3 nucleotides read TGTGCCAGCAGCTTAGCTCGGGGGGCGTCTGGAAACACCATATATTTT. This sequence encodes CASSLARGASGNTIYF.

The genes are TRBV27 and TRBJ2-7, with 7 bases fitting TRBD1. Trimming took 3 bases from V and 3 from J; bases not matched to a gene: 2. CDR1 is MNHEY, CDR2 SMNVEV, per germline (reference sequence). The CDR3 is 13 amino acids. The CDR3 sequence is CASSLGQHYEQYF. The CDR3 DNA reads TGTGCCAGCAGTTTGGGACAGCACTACGAGCAGTACTTC.

The chain recombines TRBV27 with TRBJ2-1, with unresolved D. V dropped 2 bases and J dropped 2 bases, with 7 bases sitting between them. Per germline, CDR1 MNHEY and CDR2 SMNVEV (reference sequence). The CDR3 is 14 residues long. The CDR3 nucleotides are TGTGCCAGCAGTTTACGGGTAACCTACAATGAGCAGTTCTTC. As protein: CASSLRVTYNEQFF.

This chain's CDR3 is CSATSLNEQFF. The CDR3 DNA reads TGCAGTGCCACTTCGTTAAATGAGCAGTTCTTC. The J gene is TRBJ2-1, the V gene TRBV20-1, with unresolved D. Germline assignment: CDR1 DFQATT and CDR2 SNEGSKA (reference sequence). CDR3 length equals 11 residues. Trimming left V 6 bases short and J 7 bases short, with 10 bases between.

The chain couples TRBV5-1 to TRBJ1-2, with 7 bases matching TRBD1. The CDR3 runs 13 residues. The germline V gene has CDR1 SGHRS and CDR2 YFSETQ. The V and J ends lost 4 bases and 6 bases, in that order; junction bases with no gene match: 6. In DNA form, the CDR3 reads TGCGCCAGCAGCCAGACAGGGCATGATGGCTACACCTTC. Residues: CASSQTGHDGYTF.

This chain links TRBV6-5 with TRBJ2-2; no firm D call. CDR1 is MNHEY and CDR2 is SVGAGI in the germline V gene. The V end lost 11 bases, the J end lost 0 bases, and 10 bases lay between the germline ends. This CDR3 is built from 13 residues. Written as DNA, the CDR3 is TGTGCCTCCGGGTGGACGAACACCGGGGAGCTGTTTTTT. Protein sequence: CASGWTNTGELFF.

V usage is TRBV3-1 (or the pseudogene TRBV3-2) and J usage is TRBJ1-1, with a possible D match to TRBD1 (6 bases). The CDR3 is 13 residues long. Germline loops: CDR1 LGHDT, CDR2 YNNKEL (reference sequence). Trimming removed 4 bases at V and 4 bases at J, with 10 bases between. Here the CDR3 reads CASSLWGRTEAFF. The DNA for the CDR3 is TGTGCCAGCAGCCTATGGGGGCGCACTGAAGCTTTCTTT.

The gene calls are TRBV28 and TRBJ1-5; 7 bases match TRBD1. Trimming removed 5 bases from V and 3 bases from J; junction bases left unmatched: 4. The length of the CDR3 is 14 residues. Germline loops: CDR1 MDHEN, CDR2 SYDVKM. This CDR3 reads CASSQGVSNQPQHF. The CDR3 DNA sequence: TGTGCCAGCAGTCAGGGGGTCTCCAATCAGCCCCAGCATTTT.

This CDR3 is CASSPYSSYEQYF. The CDR3, as DNA: TGTGCCAGCTCACCATACAGTAGCTACGAGCAGTACTTC. V and J are TRBV18 and TRBJ2-7; unclear D gene. The germline V and J ends were trimmed by 2 bases and 3 bases, with 8 bases remaining between them. Germline CDR1 and CDR2: KGHSH and LQKENI. There are 13 residues in the CDR3.

The CDR3 DNA reads TGTGCCAGCAGCCAAGCCCCCGGGACAGGGATTAACTATGGCTACACCTTC. Its protein is CASSQAPGTGINYGYTF. The rearrangement uses TRBV3-1 (or the pseudogene TRBV3-2) and TRBJ1-2; 9 nucleotides agree with TRBD1. The CDR3 totals 17 residues. Germline lookup yields CDR1 LGHDT and CDR2 YNNKEL (reference sequence). Germline trimming cut 1 base from V and 1 base from J; bases unmatched to any gene: 7.

The chain is built from TRBV7-2 and TRBJ1-2; 7 bases map to TRBD1. V dropped 1 base and J dropped 4; count of bases not matched to a gene: 6. CDR1 and CDR2 from the germline V gene are SGHTA and FQGNSA. The CDR3 sequence is 15 residues long. CDR3 nucleotides: TGTGCCAGCAGCTTAGGAGGGACAGTCGGCTATGGCTACACCTTC. Protein product: CASSLGGTVGYGYTF.

The V call is TRBV10-2, the J call TRBJ1-2, with 8 bases matching TRBD1. V was pared by 6 bases and J by 6 bases, with 6 bases of the junction left unmatched. The length of the CDR3 is 13 residues. The germline V gene encodes CDR1 WSHSY and CDR2 SAAADI. CDR3 region: CASRTTGGDGYTF. The CDR3 region has the DNA TGCGCCAGCAGAACAACAGGGGGTGATGGCTACACCTTC.

The CDR3 DNA reads as TGTGCCAGCAGTGAGAGGACAGTTAATCAGCCCCAGCATTTT. This gives the protein CASSERTVNQPQHF. The gene calls are TRBV2 and TRBJ1-5; tentatively, D is TRBD1 (6 bases). The ends were cut back, 3 bases at V and 4 bases at J, with 10 bases in the middle. CDR3 length: 14 residues. Germline V gene sequence: CDR1 SNHLY, CDR2 FYNNEI. Full variable domain (remainder filled in from reference TRBV2 and TRBJ1-5): EPEVTQTPSHQVTQMGQEVILRCVPISNHLYFYWYRQILGQKVEFLVSFYNNEISEKSEIFDDQFSVERPDGSNFTLKIRSTKLEDSAMYFCASSERTVNQPQHFGDGTRLSIL.

This chain connects TRBV5-1 to TRBJ2-7; 8 bases align to TRBD2. The CDR3 is made up of 14 amino acids. The V segment lost 5 bases and the J segment 0 bases; nucleotides outside the gene matches: 4. CDR1 SGHRS and CDR2 YFSETQ come from the germline V gene. CDR3 in amino acids: CASRTRGGSYEQYF. The CDR3 bases are TGCGCCAGCAGAACACGGGGGGGCTCCTACGAGCAGTACTTC.

CDR3 amino acids: CASSQNALASSYEQYF. CDR3 DNA sequence: TGCGCCAGCAGCCAAAACGCCCTGGCTAGCTCCTACGAGCAGTACTTC. The gene calls are TRBV4-1 and TRBJ2-7, with no clear D. From germline, CDR1 is MGHRA and CDR2 YSYEKL. The CDR3 extends over 16 amino acids. Trimming shortened V by 2 bases and J by 0 bases, and 14 bases separated the two germline ends.

The chain combines TRBV19 with TRBJ2-7, with D perhaps matching TRBD1 (5 bases). CDR3 length equals 15 residues. With 2 bases removed from V and 1 base from J, the gap between germline ends came to 12 bases. Germline CDR1 LNHDA, CDR2 SQIVND (reference sequence). CDR3 DNA sequence: TGTGCCAGTAGTATATCTTTGGACACTTCCTACGAGCAGTACTTC. Amino acids: CASSISLDTSYEQYF.

The chain uses TRBV6-1 and TRBJ1-2, with 7 positions matching TRBD1. V shed 2 bases and J 4 bases; nucleotides not matched to a gene: 13. This CDR3 has 17 residues. In germline, CDR1 is MNHNS, CDR2 SASEGT. CDR3 amino acids: CASSESAVTGRSYGYTF. CDR3 sequence (DNA): TGTGCCAGCAGTGAAAGCGCCGTGACAGGGAGGAGCTATGGCTACACCTTC.

The chain combines TRBV4-1 with TRBJ2-1, with 7 bases lining up with TRBD1. The germline V gene encodes CDR1 MGHRA and CDR2 YSYEKL. The CDR3 runs to 16 residues. V lost 0 bases, J lost 2 bases, and 4 bases stayed unmatched. CDR3 coding DNA: TGCGCCAGCAGCCAAGACCCAGGGGGACCCTACAATGAGCAGTTCTTC. Translation gives CASSQDPGGPYNEQFF.

This chain connects TRBV7-9 to TRBJ1-2; D remains unclear. The ends were cut back, 1 base at V and 8 bases at J, with 11 bases in the middle. CDR1 is SEHNR and CDR2 is FQNEAQ in the germline V gene (reference sequence). This CDR3 spans 13 amino acids. DNA of the CDR3: TGTGCCAGCAGCTTAGGTCCCAGTCGCGGCTACACCTTC. The encoded protein is CASSLGPSRGYTF.

For this clone: The identical CDR3 is also encoded by other nucleotide sequences in the sample. The chain employs TRBV5-1 and TRBJ1-1; D ambiguous. The germline CDR1 and CDR2 sequences are SGHRS and YFSETQ. V lost 2 bases and J 1 base, leaving 6 bases between the germline ends. The CDR3 consists of 13 residues. The chain's CDR3 is CASSFSGNTEAFF. In nucleotides, the CDR3 is TGCGCCAGCAGCTTTTCCGGGAACACTGAAGCTTTCTTT.

This chain connects TRBV5-4 to TRBJ1-1; 8 bases agree with TRBD1. V lost 6 bases, J lost 5 bases, and 12 bases stayed unmatched. Looked up from germline, CDR1 is SGHNT and CDR2 is YYREEE (reference sequence). The CDR3 runs 15 residues. CDR3: CASKPIGTGRTEAFF. In nucleotides, the CDR3 is TGTGCCAGCAAGCCAATTGGGACAGGTCGGACTGAAGCTTTCTTT.

This chain uses TRBV19 with TRBJ2-7; 7 bases are shared with TRBD1. Losses at the gene ends were 1 base for V and 5 bases for J; bases not matched to a gene: 8. Germline lookup yields CDR1 LNHDA and CDR2 SQIVND (reference sequence). This CDR3 has 15 amino acids. The CDR3 loop is CASSIARGRLDEQYF. The CDR3 bases are TGTGCCAGTAGTATAGCAAGGGGGCGTCTTGACGAGCAGTACTTC.

This chain links TRBV19 with TRBJ1-1, with a weak D call TRBD1 (5 bases). CDR3 length: 15 residues. Trimming took off 4 bases at V and 4 bases at J, with 16 bases between the two ends. The germline CDR1 and CDR2 sequences are LNHDA and SQIVND (reference sequence). In DNA form, the CDR3 reads TGTGCCAGTAGTACCCGGACGGGGGGGGGCACTGAAGCTTTCTTT. Translated, it gives CASSTRTGGGTEAFF.

The rearrangement links TRBV7-9 to TRBJ2-7; D is perhaps TRBD2 (5 bases). The CDR3 consists of 15 residues. The V gene's germline CDR1 is SEHNR and CDR2 FQNEAQ (reference sequence). V lost 6 bases to trimming and J lost 4 bases, with 19 bases between them. CDR3 coding DNA: TGTGCCAGCAGGCAGGCCGGACTCTACGTTTACGAGCAGTACTTC. Translated: CASRQAGLYVYEQYF.

In DNA form, the CDR3 reads TGTGCCAGCAGCTTAAATCCCTGGGAGACAGGGCTCGAGGATGGCTACACCTTC. It translates to CASSLNPWETGLEDGYTF. The rearrangement joins TRBV7-9 to TRBJ1-2; TRBD1 matches 7 bases. This CDR3 spans 18 amino acids. Germline V CDR1 and CDR2: SEHNR, FQNEAQ (reference sequence). Trimming cost V 2 bases and J 6 bases; bases outside gene matches: 18.

This chain links TRBV7-6 with TRBJ1-1, with 11 positions matching TRBD1. This CDR3 has 15 residues. The trim removed 5 bases at V and 5 bases at J, leaving 7 bases unmatched. Per germline, CDR1 SGHVS and CDR2 FNYEAQ. CDR3 nucleotide sequence: TGTGCCAGCAGCCAACGGACAGGGGGCATTACTGAAGCTTTCTTT. Its translation: CASSQRTGGITEAFF. The full variable domain, its missing parts supplied by reference TRBV7-6 and TRBJ1-1, is GAGVSQSPRYKVTKRGQDVALRCDPISGHVSLYWYRQALGQGPEFLTYFNYEAQQDKSGLPNDRFSAERPEGSISTLTIQRTEQRDSAMYRCASSQRTGGITEAFFGQGTRLTVV.

The rearrangement uses TRBV4-1 and TRBJ1-1; 7 bases line up with TRBD1. V lost 4 bases and J lost 3; bases outside the gene matches: 8. The CDR3 totals 15 residues. Germline-derived CDR1 and CDR2 are MGHRA and YSYEKL. The DNA of the CDR3 is TGCGCCAGCAGCCGGACAGGCGTAGGGGACACTGAAGCTTTCTTT. It is translated as CASSRTGVGDTEAFF.